This TCR beta chain was identified in a study of shared clonotypes between healthy human individuals. The protocol was immunoSEQ multiplex PCR, while the TCRdb copy is restricted to in-frame clones and leaves out a portion. The sample lists millions of clones; roughly nine tenths were seen once. Germline CDR1 KGHSH, CDR2 LQKENI. Trimming took 3 bases from V and 2 from J, leaving 14 bases between them. The CDR3 is 16 amino acids. Donors, without exception, were Caucasian adults residing in Nashville, Tennessee. The sample taken for sequencing was naive CD4+ T cells sorted from blood. The sample's subset: CD45RA+ positively selected. J is TRBJ1-3 and V is TRBV18; weak D call: TRBD1 (6 bases). This TCR derives from a young man in good health. The CDR3 sequence is CASSPTTSGAGNTIYF. The CDR3, as DNA: TGTGCCAGCTCACCGACCACCTCAGGGGCTGGAAACACCATATATTTT.